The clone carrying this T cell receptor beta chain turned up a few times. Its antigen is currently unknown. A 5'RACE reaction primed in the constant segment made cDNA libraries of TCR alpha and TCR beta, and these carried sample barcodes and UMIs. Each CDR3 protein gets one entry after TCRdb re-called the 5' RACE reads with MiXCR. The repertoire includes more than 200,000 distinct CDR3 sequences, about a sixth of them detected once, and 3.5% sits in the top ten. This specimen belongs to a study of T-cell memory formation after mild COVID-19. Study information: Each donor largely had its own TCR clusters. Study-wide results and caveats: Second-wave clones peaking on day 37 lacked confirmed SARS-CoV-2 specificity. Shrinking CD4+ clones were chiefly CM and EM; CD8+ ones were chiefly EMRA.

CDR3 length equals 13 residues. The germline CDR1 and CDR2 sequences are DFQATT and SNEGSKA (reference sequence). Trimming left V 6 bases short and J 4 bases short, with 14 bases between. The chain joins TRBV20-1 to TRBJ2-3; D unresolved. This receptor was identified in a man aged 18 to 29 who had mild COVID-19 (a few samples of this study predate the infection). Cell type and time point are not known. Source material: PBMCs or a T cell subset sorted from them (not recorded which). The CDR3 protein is CSAPTQAPDTQYF. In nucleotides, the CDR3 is TGCAGTGCCCCGACCCAAGCTCCAGATACGCAGTATTTT.